This T cell receptor beta chain is drawn from a study of identical twins. Findings and limits, study-wide: Diverse VJ usage suggested most zero-insertion clonotypes were not invariant T cells.

TCRdb re-called the 5' RACE reads through MiXCR, storing one row per CDR3 protein. The sample shows 600,000 to 700,000 distinct CDR3 sequences, around 20% of them seen only once. Trimming took 8 bases from V and 5 from J; bases not matched to a gene: 14. The CDR3 has 16 residues. Concerning this clonotype itself: Its matching antigen is unknown.

The donor group consisted entirely of healthy Caucasians. These data were likewise used in another study, on T cells expressing NK-cell markers. That work contributes: Within the sequenced cohort of eight donors, seven exhibited HCMV seropositivity and one was seronegative.

The sequenced sample consisted of PBMCs. The chain carries TRBV12-3 or TRBV12-4 and TRBJ2-3, with 9 bases that match TRBD2. The origin of this receptor is a woman between 18 and 29 years old in good health. CDR3 DNA: TGTGCCAGCGGGCGGAGACTAGCGGCTATAGTAGATACGCAGTATTTT. Its translation: CASGRRLAAIVDTQYF.